This TCR beta chain was profiled in a study of cytomegalovirus exposure and HLA in healthy donors. Remarks on this clone: Its cognate antigen is unknown.

Whole-study findings and limits: TCR beta chains numbering approximately 150 were designated cytomegalovirus-associated.

Sequencing was performed with immunoSEQ multiplex PCR; in TCRdb, only in-frame clones are kept and a portion is missing. Of hundreds of thousands of clones in the sample, 75% to 90% are singletons; the top ten hold 4.5% to 6%. Sample: PBMCs. The clonotype was recovered from a woman aged 18-35 years in good health and CMV-seronegative.

The CDR3 protein is CASSLRGEGYTF. CDR3 sequence (DNA): TGTGCCAGCAGCTTAAGAGGGGAGGGCTACACCTTC. The chain carries TRBV7-3 and TRBJ1-2; D is possibly TRBD1 (5 bases). Germline V lookup: CDR1 SGHTA, CDR2 FQGTGA. The length of the CDR3 is 12 residues. Trimming left V 1 base short and J 8 bases short, with 8 bases between.